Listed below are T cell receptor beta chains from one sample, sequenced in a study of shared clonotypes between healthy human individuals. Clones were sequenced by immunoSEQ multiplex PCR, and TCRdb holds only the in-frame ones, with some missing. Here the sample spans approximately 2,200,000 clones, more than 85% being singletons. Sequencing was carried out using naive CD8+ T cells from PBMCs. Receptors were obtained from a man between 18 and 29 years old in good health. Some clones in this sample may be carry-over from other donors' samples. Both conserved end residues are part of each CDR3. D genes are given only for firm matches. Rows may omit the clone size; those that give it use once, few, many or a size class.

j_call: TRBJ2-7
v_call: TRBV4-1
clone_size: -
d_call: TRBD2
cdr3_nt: TGCGCCAGCAGCCAAAGGGCTAGCGGGGCGGGAGAGCAGTACTTC
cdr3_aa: CASSQRASGAGEQYF

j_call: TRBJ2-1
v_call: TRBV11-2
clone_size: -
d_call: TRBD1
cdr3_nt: TGTGCCAGCAGCCCCGCGTTGGTAGGACAGGGACAGTTCTTC
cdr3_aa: CASSPALVGQGQFF

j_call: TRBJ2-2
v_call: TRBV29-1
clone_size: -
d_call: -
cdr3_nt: TGCAGCGTTGTGGAATACACCGGGGAGCTGTTTTTT
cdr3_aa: CSVVEYTGELFF

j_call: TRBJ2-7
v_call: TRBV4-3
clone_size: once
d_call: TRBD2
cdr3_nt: TGCGCCAGCAGCCGTACGGGGGGTGCCTACGAGCAGTACTTC
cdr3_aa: CASSRTGGAYEQYF

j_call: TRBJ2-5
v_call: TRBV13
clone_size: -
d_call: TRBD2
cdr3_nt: TGTGCCAGCAGCCGAGGGACTAGCGGAAACCAAGAGACCCAGTACTTC
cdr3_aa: CASSRGTSGNQETQYF

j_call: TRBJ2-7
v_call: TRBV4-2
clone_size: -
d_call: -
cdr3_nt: TGTGCCAGCAGCCAAGATCTTTTGCACAGTCCCTCGGAGTCCCCCTACGAGCAGTACTTC
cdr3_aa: CASSQDLLHSPSESPYEQYF

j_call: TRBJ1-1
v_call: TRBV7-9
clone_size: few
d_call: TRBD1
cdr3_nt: TGTGCCAGCAGCCCAGGGACAGGTATGAACACTGAAGCTTTCTTT
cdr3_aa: CASSPGTGMNTEAFF

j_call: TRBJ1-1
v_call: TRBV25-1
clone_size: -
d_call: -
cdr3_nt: TGTGCCAGCAAACACATAGGGGTCACTGAAGCTTTCTTT
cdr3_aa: CASKHIGVTEAFF

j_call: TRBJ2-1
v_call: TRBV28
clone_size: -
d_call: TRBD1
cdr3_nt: TGTGCCAGCAGACCCGGGACAGGGAGGACTAGAGGGCCGGGTGAGCAGTTCTTC
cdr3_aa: CASRPGTGRTRGPGEQFF

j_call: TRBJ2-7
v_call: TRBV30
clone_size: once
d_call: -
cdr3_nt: TGTGCCTGGACCACGTCGGGGAAAATCTACGAGCAGTACTTC
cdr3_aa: CAWTTSGKIYEQYF

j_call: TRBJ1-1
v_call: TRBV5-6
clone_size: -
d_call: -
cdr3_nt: TGTGCCAGCAGCGCTCTGCAGAGTTTCAACACTGAAGCTTTCTTT
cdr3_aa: CASSALQSFNTEAFF

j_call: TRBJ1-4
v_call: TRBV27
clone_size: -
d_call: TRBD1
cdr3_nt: TGTGCCAGCAGTTTCCTCCTGACAGGGGGGGTTGAAAAACTGTTTTTT
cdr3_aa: CASSFLLTGGVEKLFF

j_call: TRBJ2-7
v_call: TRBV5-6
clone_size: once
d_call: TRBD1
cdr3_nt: TGTGCCAGCAGCTCCCCGGGACAGGGAACCTACGAGCAGTACTTC
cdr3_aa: CASSSPGQGTYEQYF

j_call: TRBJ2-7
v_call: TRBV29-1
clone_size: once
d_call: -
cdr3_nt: TGCAGCGTCCGGGCCGCCCCCTCCGAGCAGTACTTC
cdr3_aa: CSVRAAPSEQYF

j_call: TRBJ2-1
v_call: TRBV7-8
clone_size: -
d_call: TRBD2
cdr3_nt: TGTGCCAGCAGCTTAAGACTAGCGGGAGTGGATGAGCAGTTCTTC
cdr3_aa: CASSLRLAGVDEQFF

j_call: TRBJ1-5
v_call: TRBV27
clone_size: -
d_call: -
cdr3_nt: TGTGCCAGCAGTTTGGGGGGAGGTCGGAGCAATCAGCCCCAGCATTTT
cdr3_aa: CASSLGGGRSNQPQHF

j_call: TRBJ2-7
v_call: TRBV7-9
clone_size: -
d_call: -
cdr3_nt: TGTGCCAGCAGCTTAGAGGCGACAGGCGAGCAGTACTTC
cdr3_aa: CASSLEATGEQYF

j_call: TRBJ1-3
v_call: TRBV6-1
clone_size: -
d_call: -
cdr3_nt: TGTGCCAGCAGTCCCAGGGGCGGTGGAAACACCATATATTTT
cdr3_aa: CASSPRGGGNTIYF

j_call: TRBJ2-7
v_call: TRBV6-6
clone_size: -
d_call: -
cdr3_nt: TGTGCCAGCAGTTTCTCCAGGAGGGTCTCCTACGAGCAGTACTTC
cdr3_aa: CASSFSRRVSYEQYF

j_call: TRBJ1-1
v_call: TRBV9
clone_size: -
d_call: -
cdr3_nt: TGTGCCAGCAGTGGATATCTGAACACTGAAGCTTTCTTT
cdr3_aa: CASSGYLNTEAFF

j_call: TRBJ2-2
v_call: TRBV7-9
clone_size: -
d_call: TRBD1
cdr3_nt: TGTGCCAGCCGGGGGACAGGGATGAACGAGGAGCTGTTTTTT
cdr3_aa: CASRGTGMNEELFF

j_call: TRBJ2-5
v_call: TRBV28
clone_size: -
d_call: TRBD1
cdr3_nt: TGTGCCAGCAGTCTTACGACAGGGGGAGAGACCCAGTACTTC
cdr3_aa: CASSLTTGGETQYF

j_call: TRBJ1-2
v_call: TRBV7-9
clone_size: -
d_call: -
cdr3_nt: TGTGCCAGCAGCTTAGCCCCGGTCGACTATGGCTACACCTTC
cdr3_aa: CASSLAPVDYGYTF

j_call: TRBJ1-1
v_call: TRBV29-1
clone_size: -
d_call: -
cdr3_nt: TGCAGCGCCCTTACCGACACTGAAGCTTTCTTT
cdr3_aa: CSALTDTEAFF

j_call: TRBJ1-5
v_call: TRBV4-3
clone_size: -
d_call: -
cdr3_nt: TGCGCCAGCAGCCAGGCCGGACAGAGCAATCAGCCCCAGCATTTT
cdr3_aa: CASSQAGQSNQPQHF

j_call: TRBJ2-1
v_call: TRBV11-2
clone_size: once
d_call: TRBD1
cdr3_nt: TGTGCCAGCCGGGACAGGGGCAACAATGAGCAGTTCTTC
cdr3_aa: CASRDRGNNEQFF

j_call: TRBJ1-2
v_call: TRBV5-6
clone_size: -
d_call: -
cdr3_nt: TGTGCCAGCAGCTTGAGCGGCGGCCGGGTGCCCTATGGCTACACCTTC
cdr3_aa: CASSLSGGRVPYGYTF

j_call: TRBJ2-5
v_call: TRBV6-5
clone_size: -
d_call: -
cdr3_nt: TGTGCCAGCAGCTACCACCCCGGGCTGTACCAAGAGACCCAGTACTTC
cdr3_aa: CASSYHPGLYQETQYF

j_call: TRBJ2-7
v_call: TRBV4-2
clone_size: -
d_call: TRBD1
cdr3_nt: TGTGCCAGCAGCCAGACCGGGACAGGGCCCCCCGAGCAGTACTTC
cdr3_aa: CASSQTGTGPPEQYF

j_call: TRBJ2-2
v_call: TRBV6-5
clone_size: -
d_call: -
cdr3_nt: TGTGCCAGCAGTTACCGGGGTTACACCGGGGAGCTGTTTTTT
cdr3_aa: CASSYRGYTGELFF

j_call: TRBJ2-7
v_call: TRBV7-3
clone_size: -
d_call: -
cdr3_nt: TGTGCCAGCAGCTTAACGTTAGGGCACGAGCAGTACTTC
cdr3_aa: CASSLTLGHEQYF

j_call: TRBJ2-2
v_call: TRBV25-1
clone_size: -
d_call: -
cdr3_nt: TGTGCCAGCAGTGAACCGGCCCCCGGGGAGCTGTTTTTT
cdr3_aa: CASSEPAPGELFF

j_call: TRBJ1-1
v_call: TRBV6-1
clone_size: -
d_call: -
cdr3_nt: TGTGCCAGCAGTGAACCGGGACAAGGTGAAGCTTTCTTT
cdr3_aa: CASSEPGQGEAFF

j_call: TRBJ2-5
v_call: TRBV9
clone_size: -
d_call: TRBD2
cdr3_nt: TGTGCCAGCAGCGTATCGGTAGCCTGGGATGAAGCGGGAGGAGGCCCTCAGACCCAGTACTTC
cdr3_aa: CASSVSVAWDEAGGGPQTQYF

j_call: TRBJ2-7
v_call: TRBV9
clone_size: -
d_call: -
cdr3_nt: TGTGCCAGCAGCTCACGGTTGGGGGAGCAGTACTTC
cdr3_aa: CASSSRLGEQYF

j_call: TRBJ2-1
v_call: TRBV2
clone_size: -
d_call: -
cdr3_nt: TGTGCCAGCAATTGGGGTGGAGGTTTGCACTACAATGAGCAGTTCTTC
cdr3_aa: CASNWGGGLHYNEQFF

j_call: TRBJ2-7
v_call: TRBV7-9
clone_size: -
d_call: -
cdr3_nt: TGTGCCAGCAACCTCCTCCCGCAGGCCCCCGAGCAGTACTTC
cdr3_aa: CASNLLPQAPEQYF

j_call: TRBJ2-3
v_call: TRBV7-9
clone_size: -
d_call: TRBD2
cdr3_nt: TGTGCCAGCAACCTTCTGCGGGAGGCCCGCGATACGCAGTATTTT
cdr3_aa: CASNLLREARDTQYF

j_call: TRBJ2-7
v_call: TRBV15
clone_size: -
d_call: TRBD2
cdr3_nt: TGTGCCACCAGTAGCGGGAGGGCCTTCGAGCAGTACTTC
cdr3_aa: CATSSGRAFEQYF

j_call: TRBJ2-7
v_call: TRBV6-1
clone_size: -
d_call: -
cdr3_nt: TGTGCCACAAAAACCCTGGGAGAGCAGTACTTC
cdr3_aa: CATKTLGEQYF

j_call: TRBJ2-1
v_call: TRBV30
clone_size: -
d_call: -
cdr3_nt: TGTGCCTATCTGAAAGGCTCGGACGGCAATGAGCAGTTCTTC
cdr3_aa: CAYLKGSDGNEQFF

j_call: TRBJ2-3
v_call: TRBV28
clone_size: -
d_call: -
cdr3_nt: TGTGCCAGCAAGGGAATCACAGATACGCAGTATTTT
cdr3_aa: CASKGITDTQYF

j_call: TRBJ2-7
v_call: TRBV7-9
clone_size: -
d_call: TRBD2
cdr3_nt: TGTGCCAGCAGCTTAGTTGCGGGAGGCCCCTACGAGCAGTACTTC
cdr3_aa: CASSLVAGGPYEQYF

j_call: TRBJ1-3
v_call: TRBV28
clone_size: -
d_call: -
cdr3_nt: TGTGCCAGCAGTGACAGCAGCTCTGGAAACACCATATATTTT
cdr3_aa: CASSDSSSGNTIYF

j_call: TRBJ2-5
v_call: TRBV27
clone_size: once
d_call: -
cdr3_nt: TGTGCCAGCAGTCCAGGTGGGGAGACCCAGTACTTC
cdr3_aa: CASSPGGETQYF

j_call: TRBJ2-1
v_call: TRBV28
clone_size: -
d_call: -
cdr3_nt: TGTGCCAGCAGCGGTACAGGTGAATCCTACAATGAGCAGTTCTTC
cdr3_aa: CASSGTGESYNEQFF

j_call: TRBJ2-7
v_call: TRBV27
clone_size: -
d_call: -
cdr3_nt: TGTGCCAGCAGTTTAAGGGGGAGGGGTTCCGAGCAGTACTTC
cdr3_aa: CASSLRGRGSEQYF